This T cell receptor (beta chain) is drawn from a study of radiotherapy plus CTLA-4 blockade in lung cancer. In the study overall: Overall, roughly 17% of patients showed an objective response, while 31% attained disease control. Study-level results: In blood, after radiotherapy plus ipilimumab, tumor-derived TCR clones expanded.

This clone came up once. The antigen is unknown. Assay: immunoSEQ multiplex PCR; the TCRdb copy retains only in-frame clones and omits some. This table has some 70,000 clones, around 83% appearing once. The sample consisted of peripheral blood, taken from a patient treated with radiotherapy plus ipilimumab. The TCR sequence derives from a human donor with non-small cell lung cancer who had a partial response to radiotherapy plus ipilimumab.

The DNA of the CDR3 is TGTGCCAGCAGCCGATGGGACAGGGCGAGCTCCTATAATTCACCCCTCCACTTT. Translated: CASSRWDRASSYNSPLHF. The V call is TRBV11-2, the J call TRBJ1-6, with 9 bases fitting TRBD1. The length of the CDR3 is 18 residues. J was trimmed by 0 bases and V by 5 bases; bases with no gene match: 8. The V gene's germline CDR1 is SGHAT and CDR2 FQNNGV.